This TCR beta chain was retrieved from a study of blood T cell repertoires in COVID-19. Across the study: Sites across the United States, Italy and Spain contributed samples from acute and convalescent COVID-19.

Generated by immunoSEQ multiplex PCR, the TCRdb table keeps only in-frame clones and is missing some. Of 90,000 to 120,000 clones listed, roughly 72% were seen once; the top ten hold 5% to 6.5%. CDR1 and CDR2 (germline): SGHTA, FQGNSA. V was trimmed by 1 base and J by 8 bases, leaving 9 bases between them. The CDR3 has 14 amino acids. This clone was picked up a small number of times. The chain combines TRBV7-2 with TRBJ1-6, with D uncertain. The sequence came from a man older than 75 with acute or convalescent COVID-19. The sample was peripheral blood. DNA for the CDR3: TGTGCCAGCAGCTTAGGCCCACGCGATTCACCCCTCCACTTT. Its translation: CASSLGPRDSPLHF.